The rows below give T cell receptor beta chains drawn from one sample of a study of blood T cell repertoires in COVID-19. Sequencing used immunoSEQ multiplex PCR; TCRdb keeps in-frame clones, though not all of them. This table has 200,000 to 250,000 clones, about nine tenths appearing once. Sequenced input: PBMCs or T cells enriched from blood (not recorded which). These receptors all come from a woman in her twenties or thirties who had recovered from COVID-19. The conserved cysteine and the conserved F or W are not part of the CDR3 here. The D gene is left open where the match is weak. Where a row states a size, it is once, few, many or the class of an expanded clone; other rows omit it.

V gene: TRBV5-5; D gene: TRBD1; clone size: -; CDR3 protein: ASSLWDRDQPQH
V gene: TRBV19; D gene: -; clone size: -; CDR3 protein: ASGGFNQPQH
V gene: TRBV4-1; D gene: TRBD2; clone size: -; CDR3 protein: ASSQASGVQETQY
V gene: TRBV9; D gene: TRBD1; clone size: -; CDR3 protein: ASSVGTNRGYGYT
V gene: TRBV11-2; D gene: TRBD1; clone size: -; CDR3 protein: ASSLGTGGPDYGYT
V gene: TRBV9; D gene: TRBD1; clone size: -; CDR3 protein: ASSPTGAQPQH
V gene: TRBV7-9; D gene: TRBD2; clone size: few; CDR3 protein: ASSFGLVGNEQF
V gene: TRBV7-3; D gene: TRBD1; clone size: few; CDR3 protein: ASSPGQGAHGYT
V gene: TRBV14; D gene: -; clone size: -; CDR3 protein: ASSHLAFYDEQF
V gene: TRBV5-1; D gene: -; clone size: once; CDR3 protein: ASSLEYGGVETQY
V gene: TRBV19; D gene: -; clone size: -; CDR3 protein: ASSPGRGGELF
V gene: TRBV6-4; D gene: TRBD1; clone size: -; CDR3 protein: ASSVGQGATGELF
V gene: TRBV5-4; D gene: -; clone size: -; CDR3 protein: ASSLPRQKLGGYT
V gene: TRBV13; D gene: -; clone size: -; CDR3 protein: ASSLGRQYGYT
V gene: TRBV4-2; D gene: -; clone size: -; CDR3 protein: ASSQDLAGATNTGELF
V gene: TRBV7-3; D gene: -; clone size: -; CDR3 protein: ASSFGGTSEAF
V gene: TRBV5-4; D gene: -; clone size: -; CDR3 protein: ASSLATGTDTQY
V gene: TRBV6-5; D gene: -; clone size: few; CDR3 protein: ASTEQGPNTEAF
V gene: TRBV13; D gene: TRBD1; clone size: -; CDR3 protein: ASSTGQGTLRYGYT
V gene: TRBV4-1; D gene: TRBD2; clone size: -; CDR3 protein: ASSQERGGYEQY
V gene: TRBV7-2; D gene: -; clone size: -; CDR3 protein: ASSLSSSYNSPLH
V gene: TRBV7-9; D gene: TRBD1; clone size: -; CDR3 protein: ASSARQGRSSGNTIY
V gene: TRBV27; D gene: TRBD1; clone size: -; CDR3 protein: ASSTGDRPIADTQY
V gene: TRBV5-1; D gene: -; clone size: -; CDR3 protein: ASSLSQSLYGYT
V gene: TRBV2; D gene: TRBD1; clone size: -; CDR3 protein: ASSEEGGHTEAF
V gene: TRBV6-5; D gene: -; clone size: -; CDR3 protein: ASNRGTDTQY
V gene: TRBV14; D gene: TRBD1; clone size: -; CDR3 protein: ASSGQGINTIY
V gene: TRBV9; D gene: -; clone size: -; CDR3 protein: ASSVQGTGELF
V gene: TRBV6-5; D gene: TRBD2; clone size: -; CDR3 protein: ASSYTRGGYNEQF
V gene: TRBV12-3/TRBV12-4; D gene: -; clone size: -; CDR3 protein: ASTRGANVLT
V gene: TRBV18; D gene: TRBD2; clone size: -; CDR3 protein: ASSSSGGADEQF
V gene: TRBV9; D gene: -; clone size: -; CDR3 protein: ASSVEGSDYEQF
V gene: TRBV7-6; D gene: TRBD1; clone size: -; CDR3 protein: ASIPGQGYNEQF
V gene: TRBV19; D gene: -; clone size: -; CDR3 protein: ASSHYEKLF
V gene: TRBV18; D gene: TRBD1; clone size: once; CDR3 protein: ASSPSRQGSLNQPQH
V gene: TRBV5-4; D gene: -; clone size: -; CDR3 protein: ASSLSDRPEAF
V gene: TRBV20-1; D gene: -; clone size: -; CDR3 protein: SASWQGGSPLH
V gene: TRBV6-5; D gene: -; clone size: -; CDR3 protein: ASSPLPITDTQY
V gene: TRBV7-9; D gene: -; clone size: -; CDR3 protein: ASSSGYRQPQH